These 21 T cell receptor beta chains share one sample of origin, sequenced in a study of blood T cell repertoires in COVID-19. The method was immunoSEQ multiplex PCR; TCRdb's version includes in-frame clones alone and lacks a portion of them. Of about 390,000 clones detected, about 87% appear once; the ten largest clones hold about 2%. The material sequenced was peripheral blood. These receptor sequences come from a woman aged 55-70 years with COVID-19, enrolled during active disease.

The chain combines TRBV2 with TRBJ2-7; TRBD1 aligns across 7 bases. This CDR3 contains 12 residues. Germline V gives CDR1 SNHLY, CDR2 FYNNEI. The CDR3 reads CAGGQYSYEQYF. The CDR3 DNA follows: TGTGCTGGGGGACAGTATTCCTACGAGCAGTACTTC.

CDR3 coding DNA: TGTGCCAGCACGTTTCGAGCGGAATTGATTAATTCACCCCTCCACTTT. This translates into CASTFRAELINSPLHF. The V gene is TRBV2, the J gene TRBJ1-6; the D is unclear. Trimming took off 7 bases at V and 6 bases at J, with 19 bases between the two ends. CDR1 SNHLY and CDR2 FYNNEI come from the germline V gene. The CDR3 runs to 16 residues.

The chain combines TRBV7-8 with TRBJ1-6; D is perhaps TRBD1 (6 bases). Looked up from germline, CDR1 is SGHVS and CDR2 is FQNEAQ. The CDR3 is 12 amino acids. V was shortened by 1 base and J by 11 bases, with 6 bases between the two germline ends. This CDR3 reads CASSLEGAPLHF. Here the CDR3 DNA reads TGTGCCAGCAGCTTAGAGGGGGCACCCCTCCACTTT.

Here the CDR3 DNA reads TGCAGCGTTGCCCGGGGAACAGGGGATGGGGGCACTGAAGCTTTCTTT. As protein: CSVARGTGDGGTEAFF. This chain uses TRBV29-1 with TRBJ1-1; TRBD1 agrees at 7 bases. The J segment lost 4 bases and the V segment lost 4 bases, leaving 15 bases of the junction unmatched. This CDR3 has 16 amino acids. Germline V lookup: CDR1 SQVTM, CDR2 ANQGSEA.

V and J are TRBV28 and TRBJ2-2; 11 positions match TRBD2. Unmatched junction bases numbered 12, after V lost 3 bases and J lost 6 bases. This CDR3 comprises 18 residues. The germline gives CDR1 MDHEN, CDR2 SYDVKM. The CDR3 DNA is TGTGCCAGCAGTTTGACTAGCGGGGCGGTTGAGGGGGCCGGGGAGCTGTTTTTT. This encodes CASSLTSGAVEGAGELFF.

This chain links TRBV7-9 with TRBJ1-4, with TRBD1 as a possible D gene (5 bases). The CDR3 totals 15 residues. Germline V gene sequence: CDR1 SEHNR, CDR2 FQNEAQ (reference sequence). Trimming left V 4 bases short and J 4 bases short, with 13 bases between. The CDR3 DNA is TGTGCCAGCAGCTCGCATGGGGGGATTAATGAAAAACTGTTTTTT. As protein: CASSSHGGINEKLFF.

This chain uses TRBV5-4 with TRBJ2-3; D may be TRBD1 (6 bases). CDR1 SGHNT and CDR2 YYREEE come from the germline V gene (reference sequence). This CDR3 has 14 amino acids. Trimming took off 0 bases at V and 4 bases at J, with 9 bases between the two ends. Written as DNA, the CDR3 is TGTGCCAGCAGCTTGGGTACAGGGTCAGATACGCAGTATTTT. This sequence encodes CASSLGTGSDTQYF.

This rearrangement joins TRBV11-2 to TRBJ1-2; 7 positions match TRBD1. The germline V gene has CDR1 SGHAT and CDR2 FQNNGV. Trimming took 5 bases from V and 8 from J; bases not matched to a gene: 8. This CDR3 has 13 residues. CDR3: CASSHDRAGGYTF. The CDR3 region has the DNA TGTGCCAGCAGCCACGACAGGGCGGGAGGCTACACCTTC.

V gene TRBV12-3 or TRBV12-4 combines with J gene TRBJ2-7; possible D gene TRBD1, 6 bases. This CDR3 contains 13 residues. V dropped 6 bases and J dropped 5 bases, with 14 bases sitting between them. CDR3 sequence reads: CASRATGFHEQYF. The CDR3 DNA is TGTGCCAGCAGGGCGACAGGTTTCCACGAGCAGTACTTC.

The chain carries TRBV19 and TRBJ1-5; D ambiguous. V was pared by 7 bases and J by 0 bases, with 13 bases between. There are 15 residues in the CDR3. The V gene's germline CDR1 is LNHDA and CDR2 SQIVND (reference sequence). The CDR3 reads CASMVRHISNQPQHF. Here the CDR3 DNA reads TGTGCCAGTATGGTCCGACATATTAGCAATCAGCCCCAGCATTTT.

The rearrangement links TRBV14 to TRBJ1-2, with D hard to call. Trimming removed 4 bases at V and 4 bases at J, with 16 bases between. CDR1 is SGHDN, CDR2 FVKESK, per germline. The CDR3 sequence is 15 residues long. CDR3 bases: TGTGCCAGCAGCCCAACTTACCGGAGCCCCTATGGCTACACCTTC. Translating gives CASSPTYRSPYGYTF.

The chain recombines TRBV15 with TRBJ2-6, with a tentative D call TRBD1 (6 bases). Germline values: CDR1 LNHNV, CDR2 YYDKDF (reference sequence). The CDR3 sequence is 18 residues long. V lost 1 base and J lost 1, with 14 bases in between. The CDR3 is CATSRVGQGISGANVLTF. CDR3 nucleotides: TGTGCCACCAGCAGAGTCGGGCAGGGGATTTCTGGGGCCAACGTCCTGACTTTC.

The chain recombines TRBV2 with TRBJ1-3; 7 nucleotides match TRBD1. The CDR3 length is 13 residues. CDR1 is SNHLY and CDR2 is FYNNEI in the germline V gene. V lost 4 bases to trimming and J lost 4 bases; unmatched junction nucleotides: 1. The CDR3 here is CASSAGGGNTIYF. CDR3 DNA: TGTGCCAGCAGTGCAGGGGGAGGAAACACCATATATTTT.

The chain is built from TRBV9 and TRBJ1-2; D call uncertain. The CDR3 loop spans 12 amino acids. Trimming removed 0 bases from V and 4 bases from J, with 4 bases in between. The germline CDR1 and CDR2 sequences are SGDLS and YYNGEE. The CDR3 sequence: CASSVGSYGYTF. As DNA, the CDR3 is TGTGCCAGCAGCGTAGGCAGCTATGGCTACACCTTC.

Written as DNA, the CDR3 is TGTGCCAGCAGCTTAAGTGCTAGCGGGGGGCCCCGGGAGCTGTTTTTT. Encoded protein: CASSLSASGGPRELFF. V usage is TRBV7-2 and J usage is TRBJ2-2, with 11 bases aligning to TRBD2. In germline, CDR1 is SGHTA, CDR2 FQGNSA. This CDR3 contains 16 residues. Losses at the gene ends were 2 bases for V and 9 bases for J; bases not matched to a gene: 8. Looking up the rest from reference TRBV7-2 and TRBJ2-2 gives the full variable domain: GAGVSQSPSNKVTEKGKDVELRCDPISGHTALYWYRQSLGQGLEFLIYFQGNSAPDKSGLPSDRFSAERTGGSVSTLTIQRTQQEDSAVYLCASSLSASGGPRELFFGEGSRLTVL.

The chain couples TRBV28 to TRBJ1-1, with 7 bases aligning to TRBD1. Germline V CDR1 and CDR2: MDHEN, SYDVKM. This CDR3 has 14 residues. The trim removed 4 bases at V and 11 bases at J, leaving 13 bases unmatched. The CDR3 reads CASSSGGEGARAFF. The CDR3 coding sequence is TGTGCCAGCAGTTCGGGTGGAGAGGGGGCGCGGGCTTTCTTT. Complete variable domain (other parts from reference TRBV28 and TRBJ1-1): DVKVTQSSRYLVKRTGEKVFLECVQDMDHENMFWYRQDPGLGLRLIYFSYDVKMKEKGDIPEGYSVSREKKERFSLILESASTNQTSMYLCASSSGGEGARAFFGQGTRLTVV.

A note on this clone: A clone one base away is much larger, so this may be a read error. This chain uses TRBV2 with TRBJ1-6, with 7 bases lining up with TRBD1. Germline assignment: CDR1 SNHLY and CDR2 FYNNEI. This CDR3 has 14 residues. With V trimmed by 9 bases and J by 2 bases, 4 bases remained unmatched. CDR3 DNA: TGTGCCAGTCAACAGGGGACCTATAATTCACCCCTCCACTTT. This sequence encodes CASQQGTYNSPLHF.

The V gene is TRBV5-1, the J gene TRBJ1-2; D remains ambiguous. CDR1 and CDR2 from the germline V gene are SGHRS and YFSETQ. This CDR3 is 15 amino acids long. Trimming left V 0 bases short and J 6 bases short, with 15 bases between. Here the CDR3 reads CASSLERAALDGYTF. The CDR3 bases are TGCGCCAGCAGCTTGGAGAGGGCCGCACTGGATGGCTACACCTTC.

CDR3 sequence: CASSLYGGPETQYF. CDR3 DNA sequence: TGCGCCAGCAGCTTATACGGGGGGCCGGAGACCCAGTACTTC. V gene TRBV5-1 combines with J gene TRBJ2-5; possibly TRBD2 for D (7 bases). Between the trimmed V and J ends, which lost 2 bases and 5 bases, there was a span of 13 bases. CDR3 length: 14 residues. Germline V gene lookup returns CDR1 SGHRS and CDR2 YFSETQ.

The chain employs TRBV7-3 and TRBJ1-6; 8 bases align to TRBD1. The V gene end was trimmed by 4 bases and the J gene end by 6 bases; junction bases not matched to a gene: 14. Per germline, CDR1 SGHTA and CDR2 FQGTGA. CDR3 length: 18 residues. DNA for the CDR3: TGTGCCAGCAGCTCCTCTCGCGGGACAGGAGCCACTAATTCACCCCTCCACTTT. This sequence encodes CASSSSRGTGATNSPLHF.

This chain uses TRBV30 with TRBJ1-1; 10 positions match TRBD1. Germline loops: CDR1 GTSNPN, CDR2 SVGIG (reference sequence). The CDR3 runs to 13 residues. Losses at the gene ends were 6 bases for V and 8 bases for J; bases not matched to a gene: 9. CDR3 DNA: TGTGCCTGTCCGGGACAGGGGAGGACAGAAGCTTTCTTT. Protein: CACPGQGRTEAFF.